One and the same sample provided the 4 T cell receptor beta chains below, sequenced in a study of technical replicates of blood from a handful of donors. Profiling relied on immunoSEQ multiplex PCR, and the TCRdb table lists in-frame clones only, not all of them. The sample holds 60,000 to 70,000 clones, about 98% seen once. The sequenced material came from T cells isolated from PBMCs. The receptors here all came from a human donor in good health.

The genes are TRBV6-5 and TRBJ1-2; no definite D call. Germline assignment: CDR1 MNHEY and CDR2 SVGAGI. V lost 7 bases and J 8 bases, leaving 17 bases between the germline ends. This CDR3 is built from 13 residues. CDR3 loop: CASINGPLEGYTF. CDR3 coding DNA: TGTGCCAGCATCAATGGGCCCCTGGAAGGCTACACCTTC.

V gene TRBV2 combines with J gene TRBJ1-2; D not certain. Germline V CDR1 and CDR2: SNHLY, FYNNEI. The V gene lost 6 bases and the J gene lost 7 bases, with 15 bases spanning the gap. The length of the CDR3 is 13 residues. CDR3 region: CASSDYSPGGYTF. The CDR3, as DNA: TGTGCCAGCAGCGACTACTCTCCGGGTGGCTACACCTTC.

CDR3 sequence: CSAVPGQGRSTEAFF. The CDR3 nucleotides read TGCAGCGCCGTCCCGGGACAGGGACGGAGCACTGAAGCTTTCTTT. The chain uses TRBV29-1 and TRBJ1-1; TRBD1 agrees at 9 bases. CDR3 size: 15 residues. Trimming at V came to 7 bases and at J to 4 bases, leaving 13 bases not matched to a gene. From germline, CDR1 is SQVTM and CDR2 ANQGSEA.

This chain joins TRBV6-5 and TRBJ1-1; 7 bases agree with TRBD1. The ends lost 0 bases at V and 4 bases at J; junction bases unmatched: 2. The CDR3 runs to 14 residues. Germline assignment: CDR1 MNHEY and CDR2 SVGAGI. The CDR3 sequence: CASSYSDRATEAFF. The CDR3, as DNA: TGTGCCAGCAGTTACTCCGACAGGGCCACTGAAGCTTTCTTT.